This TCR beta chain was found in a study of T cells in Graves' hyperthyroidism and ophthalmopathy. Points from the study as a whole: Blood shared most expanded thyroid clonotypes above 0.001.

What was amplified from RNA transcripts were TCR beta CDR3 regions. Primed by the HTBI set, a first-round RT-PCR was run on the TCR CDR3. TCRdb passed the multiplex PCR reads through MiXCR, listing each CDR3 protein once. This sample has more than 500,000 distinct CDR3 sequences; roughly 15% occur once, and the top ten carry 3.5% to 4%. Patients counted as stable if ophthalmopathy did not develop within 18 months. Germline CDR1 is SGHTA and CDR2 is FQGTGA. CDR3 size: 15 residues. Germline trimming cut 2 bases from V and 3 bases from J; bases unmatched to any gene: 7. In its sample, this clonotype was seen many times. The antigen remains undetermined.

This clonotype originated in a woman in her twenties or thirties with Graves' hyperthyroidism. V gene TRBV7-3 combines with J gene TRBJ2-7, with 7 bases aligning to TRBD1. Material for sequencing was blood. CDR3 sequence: CASSLSGTDNYEQYF. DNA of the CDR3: TGTGCCAGCAGCTTATCCGGGACAGATAACTACGAGCAGTACTTC.